This is a list of T cell receptor beta chains from one sample in a study of T cell changes during pregnancy in multiple sclerosis. Profiling relied on immunoSEQ multiplex PCR, and the TCRdb table lists in-frame clones only, not all of them. The sample contains about 80,000 clones, around 90% of which appear only once. The input for sequencing was peripheral blood, taken before pregnancy. The receptor source for this set is a female donor with multiple sclerosis, enrolled in a pregnancy study. Both conserved end residues are part of each CDR3. The order of the fields is CDR3 DNA, CDR3 protein, J gene, clone size, D gene, V gene. D genes are given only for firm matches. A clone size is listed for some rows: how often the clone was seen (once, few, many), or a class if it is expanded.

CDR3nt: TGTGCCAGCAGCTCCGTCTCCGGGGGGGCCACAGATACGCAGTATTTT; CDR3aa: CASSSVSGGATDTQYF; j_gene: TRBJ2-3; abundance: NA; d_gene: TRBD2; v_gene: TRBV13
CDR3nt: TGTGCCAGCAGCCATATAACAGGTCGAGCCGGGGGTGGCTACACCTTC; CDR3aa: CASSHITGRAGGGYTF; j_gene: TRBJ1-2; abundance: NA; d_gene: NA; v_gene: TRBV14
CDR3nt: TGTGCCAGCAGCTTAGCGCAGGGGCCCAATCAGCCCCAGCATTTT; CDR3aa: CASSLAQGPNQPQHF; j_gene: TRBJ1-5; abundance: NA; d_gene: NA; v_gene: TRBV7-6
CDR3nt: TGTGCCAGCATCGGGACAGAGATAAACACTGAAGCTTTCTTT; CDR3aa: CASIGTEINTEAFF; j_gene: TRBJ1-1; abundance: once; d_gene: TRBD1; v_gene: TRBV7-9
CDR3nt: TGTGCCACCAGCAGAGACCGCCTTAAGGACAGGGAAGGGTATAATGAGCAGTTCTTC; CDR3aa: CATSRDRLKDREGYNEQFF; j_gene: TRBJ2-1; abundance: NA; d_gene: TRBD1; v_gene: TRBV15
CDR3nt: TGTGCCAGCAGCGCCGGGGGGGGCAGGACGAACACTGAAGCTTTCTTT; CDR3aa: CASSAGGGRTNTEAFF; j_gene: TRBJ1-1; abundance: NA; d_gene: NA; v_gene: TRBV9
CDR3nt: TGCGCCAGCACTGAGATAGCGGGGGGGCCCGGTCCCCTATTCTTC; CDR3aa: CASTEIAGGPGPLFF; j_gene: TRBJ2-1; abundance: NA; d_gene: TRBD2; v_gene: TRBV5-1
CDR3nt: TGTGCCTGGAGTGGACACCGCTATGGCTACACCTTC; CDR3aa: CAWSGHRYGYTF; j_gene: TRBJ1-2; abundance: NA; d_gene: NA; v_gene: TRBV30
CDR3nt: TGTGCCAGCAGCTTAGGGGTCGGTCCTAGCGGGAGTGAGCAGTTCTTC; CDR3aa: CASSLGVGPSGSEQFF; j_gene: TRBJ2-1; abundance: NA; d_gene: TRBD2; v_gene: TRBV7-6
CDR3nt: TGTGCCAGCACAATTGGGAGGCTGATTAGGGAGCAGTACTTC; CDR3aa: CASTIGRLIREQYF; j_gene: TRBJ2-7; abundance: NA; d_gene: NA; v_gene: TRBV13
CDR3nt: TGCGCCAGCAGCCTCTCCCGGTACGAGTTGAACACTGAAGCTTTCTTT; CDR3aa: CASSLSRYELNTEAFF; j_gene: TRBJ1-1; abundance: NA; d_gene: NA; v_gene: TRBV4-1
CDR3nt: TGTGCCAGCAGCGTGGGGCCGGGCGGATCCTACAATGAGCAGTTCTTC; CDR3aa: CASSVGPGGSYNEQFF; j_gene: TRBJ2-1; abundance: NA; d_gene: NA; v_gene: TRBV9
CDR3nt: TGTGCCAGCAGCTTGGCCTTTAACTCCGGGGAGCTGTTTTTT; CDR3aa: CASSLAFNSGELFF; j_gene: TRBJ2-2; abundance: NA; d_gene: NA; v_gene: TRBV5-6
CDR3nt: TGTGCCAGCTCACCAAAACTAGCCACCTACGAGCAGTACTTC; CDR3aa: CASSPKLATYEQYF; j_gene: TRBJ2-7; abundance: NA; d_gene: NA; v_gene: TRBV18
CDR3nt: TGTGCCAGCAGCCCCACGACAGGGTATGTCAATCAGCCCCAGCATTTT; CDR3aa: CASSPTTGYVNQPQHF; j_gene: TRBJ1-5; abundance: NA; d_gene: TRBD1; v_gene: TRBV7-6
CDR3nt: TGCGCCAGCAGCGCGTTACAGGGTAACACTGAAGCTTTCTTT; CDR3aa: CASSALQGNTEAFF; j_gene: TRBJ1-1; abundance: NA; d_gene: NA; v_gene: TRBV5-1
CDR3nt: TGTGCCAGCAGCCTCCAGCGGGGGGGGTGGGAGACCCAGTACTTC; CDR3aa: CASSLQRGGWETQYF; j_gene: TRBJ2-5; abundance: NA; d_gene: TRBD2; v_gene: TRBV7-8
CDR3nt: TGCGCCAGCAGCCAACTATTAGTGAATGAGCAGTTCTTC; CDR3aa: CASSQLLVNEQFF; j_gene: TRBJ2-1; abundance: NA; d_gene: NA; v_gene: TRBV4-1
CDR3nt: TGTGCCAGCAATACCCGGGACATTGACACTGAAGCTTTCTTT; CDR3aa: CASNTRDIDTEAFF; j_gene: TRBJ1-1; abundance: NA; d_gene: NA; v_gene: TRBV6-4
CDR3nt: TGCAGCGTTGGTACGGGGGGGGCCAACTATGGCTACACCTTC; CDR3aa: CSVGTGGANYGYTF; j_gene: TRBJ1-2; abundance: few; d_gene: NA; v_gene: TRBV29-1
CDR3nt: TGTGCCAGCAGCGACGGGACAGGTTCGGGCAATGAGCAGTTCTTC; CDR3aa: CASSDGTGSGNEQFF; j_gene: TRBJ2-1; abundance: NA; d_gene: TRBD1; v_gene: TRBV9
CDR3nt: TGTGCCAGCACCGGCGGGGGGTCCCCGCGGGAGCTGTTTTTT; CDR3aa: CASTGGGSPRELFF; j_gene: TRBJ2-2; abundance: NA; d_gene: TRBD2; v_gene: TRBV9
CDR3nt: TGCGCCAGCAGCCACACAGGGGGCCGGAGCTCCTACGAGCAGTACTTC; CDR3aa: CASSHTGGRSSYEQYF; j_gene: TRBJ2-7; abundance: NA; d_gene: TRBD1; v_gene: TRBV4-1
CDR3nt: TGTGCCAGCAGCATAGGACAGGGGGCAGATACGCAGTATTTT; CDR3aa: CASSIGQGADTQYF; j_gene: TRBJ2-3; abundance: NA; d_gene: TRBD1; v_gene: TRBV11-3
CDR3nt: TGTGCCAGCAGTCCCAACTCCGGGGTCCGAGGCTACACCTTC; CDR3aa: CASSPNSGVRGYTF; j_gene: TRBJ1-2; abundance: NA; d_gene: NA; v_gene: TRBV11-1
CDR3nt: TGTGCCAGCAGCGCTAGCAACCATGGCTACACCTTC; CDR3aa: CASSASNHGYTF; j_gene: TRBJ1-2; abundance: NA; d_gene: NA; v_gene: TRBV9
CDR3nt: TGTGCCATCAGTGAGTCCTACGCCACAGATACGCAGTATTTT; CDR3aa: CAISESYATDTQYF; j_gene: TRBJ2-3; abundance: NA; d_gene: NA; v_gene: TRBV10-3
CDR3nt: TGTGCCAGTAGTCCATGGGGGGGCACTGAAGCTTTCTTT; CDR3aa: CASSPWGGTEAFF; j_gene: TRBJ1-1; abundance: NA; d_gene: NA; v_gene: TRBV19
CDR3nt: TGTGCCAGCAGCTTAAAAATGGCGTTGGGGCTCACAGATACGCAGTATTTT; CDR3aa: CASSLKMALGLTDTQYF; j_gene: TRBJ2-3; abundance: NA; d_gene: NA; v_gene: TRBV13
CDR3nt: TGTGCCAGTCACGGGATGGTTTTGCCCTATGGCTACACCTTC; CDR3aa: CASHGMVLPYGYTF; j_gene: TRBJ1-2; abundance: NA; d_gene: NA; v_gene: TRBV19
CDR3nt: TGTGCCAGCGGACTAGCGGCGACCTACGAGCAGTACTTC; CDR3aa: CASGLAATYEQYF; j_gene: TRBJ2-7; abundance: once; d_gene: TRBD2; v_gene: TRBV7-8
CDR3nt: TGTGCCAGAAGCTTATCTAATAAGCAGTACTTC; CDR3aa: CARSLSNKQYF; j_gene: TRBJ2-7; abundance: NA; d_gene: NA; v_gene: TRBV5-3
CDR3nt: TGCGCCAGCAGCTTGGGTCGCGCGGGGGCATACTATGGCTACACCTTC; CDR3aa: CASSLGRAGAYYGYTF; j_gene: TRBJ1-2; abundance: once; d_gene: NA; v_gene: TRBV5-1
CDR3nt: TGTGCCAGCAGCTTAGTGGGCAATTCCGAAAAACTGTTTTTT; CDR3aa: CASSLVGNSEKLFF; j_gene: TRBJ1-4; abundance: NA; d_gene: NA; v_gene: TRBV11-2
CDR3nt: TGTGCCAGCAGTGGGAGTGGCGAGCAGTACTTC; CDR3aa: CASSGSGEQYF; j_gene: TRBJ2-7; abundance: NA; d_gene: NA; v_gene: TRBV2
CDR3nt: TGTGCCAGCAGTGAGAGGGATCGCTCCTACGAGCAGTACTTC; CDR3aa: CASSERDRSYEQYF; j_gene: TRBJ2-7; abundance: once; d_gene: NA; v_gene: TRBV6-1
CDR3nt: TGTGCCAGCAGTTACGCCGCTAACACAGATACGCAGTATTTT; CDR3aa: CASSYAANTDTQYF; j_gene: TRBJ2-3; abundance: NA; d_gene: NA; v_gene: TRBV6-5
CDR3nt: TGTGCCAGCAGTGCAGAAATCAGGGCTCAGCCCCAGCATTTT; CDR3aa: CASSAEIRAQPQHF; j_gene: TRBJ1-5; abundance: once; d_gene: NA; v_gene: TRBV6-6
CDR3nt: TGTGCCAGCAGGTGGACAGTGGAGCTGTTTTTT; CDR3aa: CASRWTVELFF; j_gene: TRBJ2-2; abundance: NA; d_gene: NA; v_gene: TRBV11-2
CDR3nt: TGTGCCAGCAGCTTGAGGGACAGGAGCAATCAGCCCCAGCATTTT; CDR3aa: CASSLRDRSNQPQHF; j_gene: TRBJ1-5; abundance: NA; d_gene: TRBD1; v_gene: TRBV5-6
CDR3nt: TGTGCCAGTGGACAGGAACTCGTCTCTGGGGCCAACGTCCTGACTTTC; CDR3aa: CASGQELVSGANVLTF; j_gene: TRBJ2-6; abundance: NA; d_gene: TRBD1; v_gene: TRBV19
CDR3nt: TGTGCCTGGAGTGTACAGTGGTGGGGCGACAGGGGTTTCTCGGTAGGAACTGAAGCTTTCTTT; CDR3aa: CAWSVQWWGDRGFSVGTEAFF; j_gene: TRBJ1-1; abundance: NA; d_gene: TRBD1; v_gene: TRBV30
CDR3nt: TGCAGCGTTGAAGAAGGGGCAGGGAACACCGGGGAGCTGTTTTTT; CDR3aa: CSVEEGAGNTGELFF; j_gene: TRBJ2-2; abundance: NA; d_gene: NA; v_gene: TRBV29-1